The clone carrying this TCR beta chain was seen many times. Its antigen remains unidentified. The sample is drawn from a study of T cells after yellow fever vaccination. Turning to the study itself: Fractions with few cells were prepared using SMART-Seq v4 Ultra Low Input. Whole-study findings and limits: It was a weaker secondary response, yet one that peaked faster, at day 5 versus 15. Repertoires sorted by FACS could include abundant clonotypes that are contaminants from the bulk population.

By 5'RACE template switching, TCR cDNA was produced, with a universal primer site and UMIs added in the process. TCRdb itself ran the 5' RACE reads through MiXCR, one entry per CDR3 protein. The sample carries some 120,000 distinct CDR3 sequences, roughly 8.9% recorded once. Deletions cut 1 base from V and 5 bases from J, with 13 bases between. Germline CDR1 and CDR2: SGDLS and YYNGEE. The CDR3 extends over 14 amino acids. The rearrangement uses TRBV9 and TRBJ2-7; TRBD1 might be the D (8 bases). This receptor was taken from a young man who received the YFV17D yellow fever vaccine. This specimen was CD8+ T cells sorted from PBMCs, taken 45 days after the yellow fever booster vaccination. CDR3 residues: CASSVQGAGDEQYF. The DNA for the CDR3 is TGTGCCAGCAGCGTACAGGGGGCGGGAGACGAGCAGTACTTC. Drawing the rest from reference TRBV9 and TRBJ2-7, the complete variable domain is DSGVTQTPKHLITATGQRVTLRCSPRSGDLSVYWYQQSLDQGLQFLIQYYNGEERAKGNILERFSAQQFPDLHSELNLSSLELGDSALYFCASSVQGAGDEQYFGPGTRLTVT.